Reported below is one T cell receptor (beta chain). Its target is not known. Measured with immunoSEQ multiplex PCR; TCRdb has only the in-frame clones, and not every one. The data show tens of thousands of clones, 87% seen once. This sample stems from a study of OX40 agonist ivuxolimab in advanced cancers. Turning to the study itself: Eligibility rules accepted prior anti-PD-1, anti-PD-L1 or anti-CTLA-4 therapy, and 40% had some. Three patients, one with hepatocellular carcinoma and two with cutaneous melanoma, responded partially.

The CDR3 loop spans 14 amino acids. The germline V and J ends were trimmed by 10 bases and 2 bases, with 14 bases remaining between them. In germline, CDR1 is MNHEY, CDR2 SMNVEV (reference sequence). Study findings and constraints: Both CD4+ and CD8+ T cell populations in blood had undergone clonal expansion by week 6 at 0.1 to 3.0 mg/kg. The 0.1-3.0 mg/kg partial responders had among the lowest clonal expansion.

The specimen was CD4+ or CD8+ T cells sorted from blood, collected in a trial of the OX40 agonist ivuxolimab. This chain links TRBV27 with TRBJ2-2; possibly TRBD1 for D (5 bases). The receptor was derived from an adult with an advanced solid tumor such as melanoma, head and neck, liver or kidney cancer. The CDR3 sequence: CATRRQSNTGELFF. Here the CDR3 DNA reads TGTGCCACCAGACGACAGAGCAACACCGGGGAGCTGTTTTTT.